This TCR beta chain was observed in a study of blood T cell repertoires in COVID-19. This clone was observed once. In the authors' workflow: Using reference gene primer amplification, nucleated cell counts were estimated. Profiled with immunoSEQ multiplex PCR; TCRdb holds only in-frame clones, not every one. V and J calls and clone size are copied from that table; D and trimming were computed from the DNA. Of 150,000 to 200,000 clones in the sample, more than 75% were seen once. Germline lookup yields CDR1 KGHSH and CDR2 LQKENI. This CDR3 comprises 11 residues. V lost 3 bases and J 3 bases, leaving 3 bases between the germline ends.

The chain is built from TRBV18 and TRBJ2-7; D remains unclear. The sequence was obtained from a man between 60 and 75 years old who had been exposed to COVID-19. The sequencing sample was made of PBMCs or T cells enriched from blood (not recorded which). The CDR3 region has the DNA TGTGCCAGCTCACCTAACTACGAGCAGTACTTC. Translating gives CASSPNYEQYF.